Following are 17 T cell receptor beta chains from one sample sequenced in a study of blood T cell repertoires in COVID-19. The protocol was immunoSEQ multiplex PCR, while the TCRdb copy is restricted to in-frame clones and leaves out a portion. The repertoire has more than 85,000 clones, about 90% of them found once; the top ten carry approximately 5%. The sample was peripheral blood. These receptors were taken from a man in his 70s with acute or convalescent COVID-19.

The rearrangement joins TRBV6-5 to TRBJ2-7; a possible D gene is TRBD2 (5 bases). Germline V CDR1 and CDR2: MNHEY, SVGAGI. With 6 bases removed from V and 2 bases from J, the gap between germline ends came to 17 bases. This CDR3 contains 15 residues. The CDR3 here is CASRGFPDGAYEQYF. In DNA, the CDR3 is TGTGCCAGCAGGGGGTTCCCGGACGGGGCCTACGAGCAGTACTTC.

The CDR3 DNA is TGTGCCAGTAGTATATCTGCGGAACACTATGGCTACACCTTC. Residues: CASSISAEHYGYTF. The chain couples TRBV19 to TRBJ1-2; D gene uncertain. Trimming pared 2 bases from V and 3 bases from J, leaving 10 bases between. In germline, CDR1 is LNHDA, CDR2 SQIVND (reference sequence). The CDR3 length is 14 residues. Full variable domain (remainder filled in from reference TRBV19 and TRBJ1-2): DGGITQSPKYLFRKEGQNVTLSCEQNLNHDAMYWYRQDPGQGLRLIYYSQIVNDFQKGDIAEGYSVSREKKESFPLTVTSAQKNPTAFYLCASSISAEHYGYTFGSGTRLTVV.

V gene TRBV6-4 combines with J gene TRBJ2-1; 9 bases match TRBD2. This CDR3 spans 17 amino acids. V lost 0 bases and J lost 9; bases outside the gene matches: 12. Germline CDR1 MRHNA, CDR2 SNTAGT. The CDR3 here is CASSDSSSSGLALEQFF. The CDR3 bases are TGTGCCAGCAGTGACTCGAGCTCTTCGGGACTAGCTCTTGAGCAGTTCTTC.

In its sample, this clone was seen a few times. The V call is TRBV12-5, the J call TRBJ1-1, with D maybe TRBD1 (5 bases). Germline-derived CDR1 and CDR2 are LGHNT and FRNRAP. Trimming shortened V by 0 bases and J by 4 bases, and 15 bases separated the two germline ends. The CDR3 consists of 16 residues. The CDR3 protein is CASGLVPVGASTEAFF. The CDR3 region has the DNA TGTGCTAGTGGTTTGGTACCGGTAGGGGCGAGCACTGAAGCTTTCTTT.

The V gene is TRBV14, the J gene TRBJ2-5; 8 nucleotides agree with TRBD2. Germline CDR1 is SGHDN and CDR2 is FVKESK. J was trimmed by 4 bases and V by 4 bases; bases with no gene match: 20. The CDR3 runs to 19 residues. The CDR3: CASSLGRRLAGPGGETQYF. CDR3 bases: TGTGCCAGCAGCCTGGGAAGGAGGCTAGCGGGCCCGGGAGGAGAGACCCAGTACTTC.

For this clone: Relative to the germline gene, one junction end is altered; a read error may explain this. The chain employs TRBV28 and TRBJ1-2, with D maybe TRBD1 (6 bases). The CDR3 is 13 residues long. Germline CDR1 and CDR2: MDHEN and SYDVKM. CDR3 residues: CASTPTGRGLGGF. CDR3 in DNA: TGTGCCAGCACTCCCACGGGCAGGGGCCTAGGCGGCTTC.

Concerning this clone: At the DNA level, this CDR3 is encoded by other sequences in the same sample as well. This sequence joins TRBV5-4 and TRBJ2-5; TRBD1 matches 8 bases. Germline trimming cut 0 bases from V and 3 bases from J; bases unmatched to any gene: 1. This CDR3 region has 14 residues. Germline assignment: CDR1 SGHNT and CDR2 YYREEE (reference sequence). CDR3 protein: CASSLVGQEETQYF. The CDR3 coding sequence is TGTGCCAGCAGCTTGGTGGGACAGGAAGAGACCCAGTACTTC.

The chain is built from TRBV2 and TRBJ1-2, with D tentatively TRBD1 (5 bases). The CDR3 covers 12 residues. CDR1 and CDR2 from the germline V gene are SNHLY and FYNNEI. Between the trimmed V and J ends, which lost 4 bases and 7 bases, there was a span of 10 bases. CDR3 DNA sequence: TGTGCCAGCAGTGTTCAGGGAGGTGGCTACACCTTC. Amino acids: CASSVQGGGYTF.

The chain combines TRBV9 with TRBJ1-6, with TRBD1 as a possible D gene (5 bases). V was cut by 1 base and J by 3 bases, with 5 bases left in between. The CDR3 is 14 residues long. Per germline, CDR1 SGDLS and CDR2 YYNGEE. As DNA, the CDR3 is TGTGCCAGCAGCGTACAGGGCTATAATTCACCCCTCCACTTT. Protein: CASSVQGYNSPLHF. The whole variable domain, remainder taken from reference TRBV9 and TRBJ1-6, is DSGVTQTPKHLITATGQRVTLRCSPRSGDLSVYWYQQSLDQGLQFLIQYYNGEERAKGNILERFSAQQFPDLHSELNLSSLELGDSALYFCASSVQGYNSPLHFGNGTRLTVT.

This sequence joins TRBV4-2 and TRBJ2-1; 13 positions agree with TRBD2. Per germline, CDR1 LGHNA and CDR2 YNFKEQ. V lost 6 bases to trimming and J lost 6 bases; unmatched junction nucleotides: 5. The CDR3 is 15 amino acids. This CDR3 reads CASSRTSGGANEQFF. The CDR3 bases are TGTGCCAGCAGTCGCACTAGCGGGGGGGCCAATGAGCAGTTCTTC.

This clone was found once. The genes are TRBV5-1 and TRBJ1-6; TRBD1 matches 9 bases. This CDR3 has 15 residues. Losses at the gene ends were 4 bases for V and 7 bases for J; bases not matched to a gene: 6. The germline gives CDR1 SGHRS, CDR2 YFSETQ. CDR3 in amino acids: CASSKGQGQNSPLHF. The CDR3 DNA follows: TGCGCCAGCAGCAAAGGACAGGGGCAGAATTCACCCCTCCACTTT. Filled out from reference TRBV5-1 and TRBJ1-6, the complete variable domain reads KAGVTQTPRYLIKTRGQQVTLSCSPISGHRSVSWYQQTPGQGLQFLFEYFSETQRNKGNFPGRFSGRQFSNSRSEMNVSTLELGDSALYLCASSKGQGQNSPLHFGNGTRLTVT.

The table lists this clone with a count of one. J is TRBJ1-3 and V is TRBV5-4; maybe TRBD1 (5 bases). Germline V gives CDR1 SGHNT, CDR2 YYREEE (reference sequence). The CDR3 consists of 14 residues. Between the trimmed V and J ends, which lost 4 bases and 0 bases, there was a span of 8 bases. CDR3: CASSRGGSGNTIYF. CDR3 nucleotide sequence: TGTGCCAGCAGCCGCGGGGGCTCTGGAAACACCATATATTTT.

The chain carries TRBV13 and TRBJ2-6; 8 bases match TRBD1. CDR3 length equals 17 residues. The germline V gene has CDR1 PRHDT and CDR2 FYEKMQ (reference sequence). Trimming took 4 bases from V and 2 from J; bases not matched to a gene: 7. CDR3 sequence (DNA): TGTGCCAGCAGCTGGAGGACAGGGAGGACTGGGGCCAACGTCCTGACTTTC. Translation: CASSWRTGRTGANVLTF.

The CDR3 sequence is CAISSDRGSNYGYTF. The CDR3 bases are TGTGCCATCAGTAGCGACAGGGGGTCTAACTATGGCTACACCTTC. This chain joins TRBV10-3 and TRBJ1-2, with 9 bases lining up with TRBD1. J lost 0 bases, V lost 5 bases, and 4 bases had no gene match. Germline values: CDR1 ENHRY, CDR2 SYGVKD. The CDR3 is made up of 15 amino acids.

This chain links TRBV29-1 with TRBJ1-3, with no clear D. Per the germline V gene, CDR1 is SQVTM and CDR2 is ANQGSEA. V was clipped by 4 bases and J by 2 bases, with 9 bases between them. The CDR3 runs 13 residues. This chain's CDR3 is CSVGSGAGNTIYF. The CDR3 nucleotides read TGCAGCGTTGGAAGCGGAGCTGGAAACACCATATATTTT.

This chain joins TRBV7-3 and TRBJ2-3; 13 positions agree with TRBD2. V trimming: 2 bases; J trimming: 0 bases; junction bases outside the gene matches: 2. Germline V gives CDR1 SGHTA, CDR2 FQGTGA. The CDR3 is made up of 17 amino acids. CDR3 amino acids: CASSLGTSGASTDTQYF. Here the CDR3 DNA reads TGTGCCAGCAGCTTAGGGACTAGCGGGGCGAGCACAGATACGCAGTATTTT.

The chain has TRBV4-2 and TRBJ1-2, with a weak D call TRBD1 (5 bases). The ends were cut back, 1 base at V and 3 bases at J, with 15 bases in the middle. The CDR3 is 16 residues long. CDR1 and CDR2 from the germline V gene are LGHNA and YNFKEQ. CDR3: CASSQVGAGVYYGYTF. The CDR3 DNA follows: TGTGCCAGCAGCCAAGTCGGCGCGGGGGTCTACTATGGCTACACCTTC.